Below are 16 T cell receptor beta chains sequenced from a single sample in a study of PD-1 blockade in classical Hodgkin lymphoma (dated by TCRdb to the early 2020s). The intended sense of this specimen's time point label: cycle 4 day 1 (C4D1), after six to seven weeks of nivolumab. Relapse after autologous stem cell transplantation had occurred in all trial patients, and cohorts A, B and C were distinguished by prior brentuximab vedotin exposure. Library preparation was by the immunoSEQ multiplex PCR assay. TCRdb took this table from immuneACCESS and kept in-frame rearrangements with V and J called. Such tables lack part of the clones; where checked against another copy, unresolved V genes explain under half of the gap, and the rest is unexplained. The sample includes 110,000 or so clones, with about nine tenths observed a single time. The ten biggest clones cover 15% to 20% of the sample. The sequencing used peripheral blood mononuclear cells (PBMCs), collected before the fourth cycle of nivolumab. These receptors all come from a human donor with classical Hodgkin lymphoma.

This clone was detected only once. V usage is TRBV14 and J usage is TRBJ1-1, with 9 bases lining up with TRBD1. V trimming: 0 bases; J trimming: 8 bases; junction bases outside the gene matches: 13. CDR1 SGHDN and CDR2 FVKESK come from the germline V gene. The CDR3 totals 17 residues. The CDR3: CASSQDLLTGGASEAFF. DNA of the CDR3: TGTGCCAGCAGCCAAGACCTTCTTACAGGGGGCGCGTCCGAAGCTTTCTTT.

The V gene is TRBV28, the J gene TRBJ1-2, with D tentatively TRBD1 (6 bases). Trimming cost V 5 bases and J 6 bases, with 16 bases left between them. The CDR3 spans 14 residues. Germline V lookup: CDR1 MDHEN, CDR2 SYDVKM. CDR3 region: CASSPTGNWDGYTF. CDR3 coding DNA: TGTGCCAGCAGTCCCACAGGGAATTGGGATGGCTACACCTTC.

CDR3 in amino acids: CASSMGASEQYF. The CDR3 region has the DNA TGTGCCAGTAGTATGGGGGCTAGCGAGCAGTACTTC. The chain uses TRBV19 and TRBJ2-7, with a tentative D call TRBD1 (6 bases). Trimming took off 3 bases at V and 6 bases at J, with 9 bases between the two ends. The germline V gene has CDR1 LNHDA and CDR2 SQIVND (reference sequence). The CDR3 has 12 amino acids.

The chain combines TRBV6-5 with TRBJ2-3; 7 nucleotides align to TRBD1. The CDR3 spans 13 residues. The germline V gene encodes CDR1 MNHEY and CDR2 SVGAGI. Losses at the gene ends were 6 bases for V and 9 bases for J; bases not matched to a gene: 9. This CDR3 is CASSPNRGRTQYF. The CDR3 bases are TGTGCCAGCAGCCCGAACAGGGGTCGGACGCAGTATTTT.

V is TRBV14 and J is TRBJ2-2, with D uncertain. Germline V gene sequence: CDR1 SGHDN, CDR2 FVKESK. The CDR3 extends over 13 amino acids. V was clipped by 3 bases and J by 4 bases, with 6 bases between them. DNA for the CDR3: TGTGCCAGCAGCCAGGTTTGCACCGGGGAGCTGTTTTTT. It is translated as CASSQVCTGELFF.

The gene calls are TRBV18 and TRBJ2-1, with TRBD2 as a possible D gene (6 bases). From germline, CDR1 is KGHSH and CDR2 LQKENI. Trimming took off 0 bases at V and 7 bases at J, with 13 bases between the two ends. This CDR3 spans 15 amino acids. In DNA, the CDR3 is TGTGCCAGCTCACCACCGCGAGTCGCGGGGAATGAGCAGTTCTTC. Translated, it gives CASSPPRVAGNEQFF.

This clone was counted a single time. The V call is TRBV7-2, the J call TRBJ2-3; 10 bases are shared with TRBD2. This CDR3 is built from 18 residues. Germline assignment: CDR1 SGHTA and CDR2 FQGNSA. V lost 1 base to trimming and J lost 4 bases; unmatched junction nucleotides: 11. The CDR3: CASSLVASGRGRADTQYF. DNA for the CDR3: TGTGCCAGCAGCTTAGTTGCTAGCGGGAGAGGGAGGGCAGATACGCAGTATTTT.

With respect to this clone: A junction boundary mismatches the germline segment, possibly from a read error. This chain joins TRBV7-8 and TRBJ1-2; the D is unclear. This CDR3 contains 14 residues. CDR1 and CDR2 (germline): SGHVS, FQNEAQ. The CDR3 coding sequence is TGTGCCAGCAGCTTAGATTCTATGGGGATTCCACTTCACTTC. Protein: CASSLDSMGIPLHF. Variable domain in full (rest from reference TRBV7-8 and TRBJ1-2): GAGVSQSPRYKVAKRGQDVALRCDPISGHVSLFWYQQALGQGPEFLTYFQNEAQLDKSGLPSDRFFAERPEGSVSTLKIQRTQQEDSAVYLCASSLDSMGIPLHFGSGTRLTVV.

A single count supports this clone. The chain uses TRBV13 and TRBJ1-1, with 7 bases aligning to TRBD1. CDR1 and CDR2 from the germline V gene are PRHDT and FYEKMQ (reference sequence). The CDR3 totals 16 residues. V trimming: 0 bases; J trimming: 4 bases; junction bases outside the gene matches: 8. The DNA for the CDR3 is TGTGCCAGCAGCTTAGGAGCCTACAGGGGCGGCACTGAAGCTTTCTTT. This gives the protein CASSLGAYRGGTEAFF.

This clone was observed a single time. The CDR3, as DNA: TGTGCCACCAGCAGAGGGGGGTGGGGCAATGAGCAGTTCTTC. Protein: CATSRGGWGNEQFF. V usage is TRBV15 and J usage is TRBJ2-1; D tentatively reads TRBD1 or TRBD2 (5 bases each). The germline V gene has CDR1 LNHNV and CDR2 YYDKDF (reference sequence). The CDR3 spans 14 residues. The germline V and J ends were trimmed by 1 base and 6 bases, with 10 bases remaining between them.

The rearrangement uses TRBV15 and TRBJ1-2, with D possibly matching TRBD1 (6 bases). Germline V gives CDR1 LNHNV, CDR2 YYDKDF (reference sequence). Trimming stripped 5 bases from V and 4 bases from J, with 11 bases between. There are 13 residues in the CDR3. The CDR3 DNA follows: TGTGCCACCAGCCCGGGACACCTCTATGGCTACACCTTC. It translates to CATSPGHLYGYTF.

The V and J genes are TRBV9 and TRBJ1-2; 10 bases agree with TRBD1. Per germline, CDR1 SGDLS and CDR2 YYNGEE. J gave up 4 bases and V 0 bases, and 3 bases lay outside the gene matches. The CDR3 has 15 residues. CDR3 residues: CASSVGTGGSYGYTF. The CDR3, as DNA: TGTGCCAGCAGCGTAGGGACAGGGGGTTCCTATGGCTACACCTTC.

The chain has TRBV6-6 and TRBJ1-4; possibly TRBD1 for D (5 bases). With 7 bases removed from V and 7 bases from J, the gap between germline ends came to 16 bases. CDR3 length: 14 amino acids. In germline, CDR1 is MNHNY, CDR2 SVGAGI (reference sequence). In DNA, the CDR3 is TGTGCCAGCAACTTCCGGGACTCTGCTGAAAAACTGTTTTTT. This encodes CASNFRDSAEKLFF.

The CDR3: CASSPPQGQMYGYTF. The CDR3 DNA is TGTGCCAGCTCACCCCCCCAGGGGCAAATGTACGGCTACACCTTC. The chain joins TRBV18 to TRBJ1-2; perhaps TRBD1 as D (6 bases). Trimming removed 3 bases at V and 8 bases at J, with 19 bases between. Germline V gene lookup returns CDR1 KGHSH and CDR2 LQKENI. The CDR3 runs 15 residues.

The V and J genes are TRBV28 and TRBJ1-5; TRBD1 aligns across 7 bases. There are 18 residues in the CDR3. With 5 bases clipped from V and 3 bases from J, the junction kept 16 bases outside the gene matches. From germline, CDR1 is MDHEN and CDR2 SYDVKM. The CDR3 region is CASSPTRTGDKLNQPQHF. The CDR3 DNA reads TGTGCCAGCAGTCCGACCCGGACAGGCGACAAACTCAATCAGCCCCAGCATTTT. The variable domain in full, with the rest retrieved from reference TRBV28 and TRBJ1-5, is DVKVTQSSRYLVKRTGEKVFLECVQDMDHENMFWYRQDPGLGLRLIYFSYDVKMKEKGDIPEGYSVSREKKERFSLILESASTNQTSMYLCASSPTRTGDKLNQPQHFGDGTRLSIL.

The J gene is TRBJ2-1, the V gene TRBV28; 11 bases line up with TRBD2. The germline CDR1 and CDR2 sequences are MDHEN and SYDVKM. The CDR3 is 15 amino acids. The V and J ends lost 7 bases and 2 bases, in that order; junction bases with no gene match: 4. CDR3 coding DNA: TGTGCCAGCACCCCGACTAGCGGGGCCTACAATGAGCAGTTCTTC. It encodes CASTPTSGAYNEQFF.